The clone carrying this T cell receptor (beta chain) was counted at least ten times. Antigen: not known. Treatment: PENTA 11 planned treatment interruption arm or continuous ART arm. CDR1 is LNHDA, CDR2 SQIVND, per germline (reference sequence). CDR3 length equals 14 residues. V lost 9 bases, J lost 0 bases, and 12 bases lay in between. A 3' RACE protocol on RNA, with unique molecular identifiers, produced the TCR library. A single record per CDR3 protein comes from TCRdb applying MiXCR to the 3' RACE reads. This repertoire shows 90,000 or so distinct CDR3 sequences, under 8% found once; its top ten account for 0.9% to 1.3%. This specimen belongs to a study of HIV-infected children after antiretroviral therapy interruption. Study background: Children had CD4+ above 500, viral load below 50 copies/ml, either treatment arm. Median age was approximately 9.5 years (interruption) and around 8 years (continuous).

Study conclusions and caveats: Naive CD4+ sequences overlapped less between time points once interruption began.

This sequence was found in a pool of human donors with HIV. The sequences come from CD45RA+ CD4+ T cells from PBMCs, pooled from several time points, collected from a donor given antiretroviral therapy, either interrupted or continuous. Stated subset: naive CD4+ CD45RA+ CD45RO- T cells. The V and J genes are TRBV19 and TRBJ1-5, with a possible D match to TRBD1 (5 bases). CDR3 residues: CASAGTYSNQPQHF. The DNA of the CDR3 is TGTGCCAGCGCCGGGACTTATAGCAATCAGCCCCAGCATTTT.